The 6 T cell receptor beta chains presented below share a single source sample, sequenced in a study of blood T cell repertoires in COVID-19. The repertoire was sequenced with immunoSEQ multiplex PCR; TCRdb's copy has only in-frame clones and lacks some. The profile shows 70,000 or so clones, more than 75% of them singletons. Material: peripheral blood. Receptor source: a woman of 80 years or more with active or convalescent COVID-19.

The rearrangement links TRBV7-2 to TRBJ2-5, with D perhaps TRBD2 (5 bases). Germline V gene data show CDR1 as SGHTA and CDR2 as FQGNSA. This CDR3 is built from 14 residues. Trimming took 7 bases from V and 7 from J, leaving 19 bases between them. CDR3 in amino acids: CASTLLGLEGTQYF. The CDR3 nucleotides read TGTGCCAGCACCCTTCTAGGGCTCGAGGGGACCCAGTACTTC.

The V and J genes are TRBV29-1 and TRBJ2-1, with a tentative D call TRBD2 (5 bases). V lost 7 bases to trimming and J lost 3 bases, with 13 bases between them. This CDR3 contains 13 residues. The germline V gene encodes CDR1 SQVTM and CDR2 ANQGSEA. The CDR3 sequence is CSGSGGLYNEQFF. The CDR3 bases are TGCAGCGGCTCGGGCGGACTCTACAATGAGCAGTTCTTC.

The genes are TRBV11-2 and TRBJ1-3; possibly TRBD1 for D (6 bases). V gave up 4 bases and J gave up 4 bases, with 11 bases separating them. In germline, CDR1 is SGHAT, CDR2 FQNNGV. There are 14 residues in the CDR3. The DNA of the CDR3 is TGTGCCAGCAGCTCATCCCAGGGGGGAAACACCATATATTTT. This gives the protein CASSSSQGGNTIYF.

The V call is TRBV6-5, the J call TRBJ1-3; possibly TRBD1 for D (5 bases). The germline CDR1 and CDR2 sequences are MNHEY and SVGAGI. The CDR3 totals 15 residues. Deletions cut 2 bases from V and 0 bases from J, with 8 bases between. This CDR3 reads CASSYGGSSGNTIYF. In DNA form, the CDR3 reads TGTGCCAGCAGTTACGGGGGGAGCTCTGGAAACACCATATATTTT.

On this clone itself: At one end, the junction sequence differs from germline, possibly due to a read error. The chain joins TRBV7-9 to TRBJ1-2; 7 bases agree with TRBD1. The CDR3 has 11 amino acids. Looked up from germline, CDR1 is SEHNR and CDR2 is FQNEAQ (reference sequence). The CDR3 loop is CASSPRTGPNF. CDR3 sequence (DNA): TGTGCCAGCAGCCCAAGGACAGGTCCCAACTTC.

The chain combines TRBV19 with TRBJ1-6; D not certain. V was trimmed by 3 bases and J by 0 bases, leaving 6 bases between them. CDR3 length equals 15 residues. CDR1 is LNHDA, CDR2 SQIVND, per germline (reference sequence). CDR3 region: CASSIDNSYNSPLHF. The CDR3 region has the DNA TGTGCCAGTAGTATCGACAACTCCTATAATTCACCCCTCCACTTT.